The rows below give T cell receptor beta chains drawn from one sample of a study of shared clonotypes between healthy human individuals. TCRdb's copy holds only in-frame clones and misses some; the assay was immunoSEQ multiplex PCR. The table includes over a million clones, about 96% detected once. Material: naive CD4+ T cells sorted from blood. These receptors originate from a man aged 30 to 39 in good health. Each CDR3 is given with its conserved first and last residue. The D gene is left open where the match is weak. Rows give clone size only sometimes, using once, few, many, or a class for an expanded clone.

d_gene	abundance	v_gene	j_gene	CDR3nt	CDR3aa
NA	once	TRBV25-1	TRBJ2-7	TGTGCCAGCAGTGAGATGGGACTTCCCTACGAGCAGTACTTC	CASSEMGLPYEQYF
NA	few	TRBV28	TRBJ2-6	TGTGCCAGCAGGCGAACAGGGAGCTCTGGGGCCAACGTCCTGACTTTC	CASRRTGSSGANVLTF
TRBD1	NA	TRBV30	TRBJ2-6	TGTGCCTGGAGTCCTTGGACAGGAGAGGACCCCCTCTCCGGGGCCAACGTCCTGACTTTC	CAWSPWTGEDPLSGANVLTF
NA	NA	TRBV4-3	TRBJ1-3	TGCGCCAGCAGCCAAGTGGGCCGCTCTGGAAACACCATATATTTT	CASSQVGRSGNTIYF
NA	NA	TRBV27	TRBJ1-2	TGTGCCAGCAGTTTATTGTCCCTTCACAGGGAAGGCAGGGGCTACACCTTC	CASSLLSLHREGRGYTF
NA	NA	TRBV5-1	TRBJ2-5	TGCGCCAGCAGCTTTCCGGGCCACCCAGACGGCCAGCCCCAAGAGACCCAGTACTTC	CASSFPGHPDGQPQETQYF
NA	once	TRBV5-1	TRBJ2-2	TGCGCCAGCAGCTTGGGGTTTCGGGACACCGGGGAGCTGTTTTTT	CASSLGFRDTGELFF
TRBD1	NA	TRBV18	TRBJ2-1	TGTGCCAGCTCACCACCGACAGGGTTGAGCTCCTACAATGAGCAGTTCTTC	CASSPPTGLSSYNEQFF
NA	NA	TRBV11-3	TRBJ2-7	TGTGCCAGCAGCTTAGGATTCAGGCCGACTTACGAGCAGTACTTC	CASSLGFRPTYEQYF
TRBD2	NA	TRBV14	TRBJ2-7	TGTGCCAGCAGCTCGCAGCGGGAGGCAATCTACGAGCAGTACTTC	CASSSQREAIYEQYF
NA	NA	TRBV11-3	TRBJ2-5	TGTGCCAGCAGCTCGAGCCGACAACGACAAGAGACCCAGTACTTC	CASSSSRQRQETQYF
NA	NA	TRBV7-3	TRBJ1-5	TGTGCCAGCAGCCCCGCGAATCGGTTTAGCAATCAGCCCCAGCATTTT	CASSPANRFSNQPQHF
NA	NA	TRBV1	TRBJ2-5	TGCACCAGCAGCCCAATGGCCCCTAAAGAGACCCAGTACTTC	CTSSPMAPKETQYF
TRBD1	NA	TRBV7-6	TRBJ2-2	TGTGCCAGCAGCTTAGGACAGGGGAGCGGGGAGCTGTTTTTT	CASSLGQGSGELFF
TRBD2	NA	TRBV5-4	TRBJ2-5	TGTGCCAGCAGCTTGCTGGCGGGAGGTGGGGAAGAGACCCAGTACTTC	CASSLLAGGGEETQYF
TRBD2	once	TRBV7-6	TRBJ2-1	TGTGCCAGCAGCCCCCGGACCACTAGCGGGAGTGCCAATGAGCAGTTCTTC	CASSPRTTSGSANEQFF
NA	NA	TRBV29-1	TRBJ1-3	TGCAGCGTTGCGGGAGCCCAAATGGGTGGAAACACCATATATTTT	CSVAGAQMGGNTIYF
TRBD2	NA	TRBV6-5	TRBJ2-1	TGTGCCAGCAGTTACTCATTTCCGGGAGGGCGGAATGAGCAGTTCTTC	CASSYSFPGGRNEQFF
TRBD2	NA	TRBV28	TRBJ2-1	TGTGCCAGCAGTGACTCCGGGACTAGCCTCCTCAGCTCCTACAATGAGCAGTTCTTC	CASSDSGTSLLSSYNEQFF
NA	NA	TRBV21-1	TRBJ1-5	TGTGCCAGCAGCAAAAACGTCCCCGCAGATCAGCCCCAGCATTTT	CASSKNVPADQPQHF
NA	once	TRBV21-1	TRBJ2-2	TGTGCCAGCAGCGCTCCCCTCGACCCAGCGGGGATGTCGGACACCGGGGAGCTGTTTTTT	CASSAPLDPAGMSDTGELFF
NA	NA	TRBV6-5	TRBJ2-2	TGTGCCAGCAGTTACTTACAAAACACCGGGGAGCTGTTTTTT	CASSYLQNTGELFF
TRBD1	NA	TRBV30	TRBJ1-1	TGTGCCTGGAGCCCCCGGGACAGGGGTGCTGAAGCTTTCTTT	CAWSPRDRGAEAFF
NA	NA	TRBV5-1	TRBJ1-1	TGCGCCAGCAGCTTGGACGGGTCAATGGCTGAAGCTTTCTTT	CASSLDGSMAEAFF
TRBD1	once	TRBV30	TRBJ1-5	TGTGCCTGGCAATCAGCCCATAGTTCCGGGACAGTTTATAGCAATCAGCCCCAGCATTTT	CAWQSAHSSGTVYSNQPQHF
NA	NA	TRBV7-3	TRBJ2-4	TGTGCCAGCAGCTCCGGGCCCCACGGAGACATTCAGTACTTC	CASSSGPHGDIQYF
NA	NA	TRBV29-1	TRBJ2-3	TGCAGCGTTGAGGAGGGGACTGGCACAGATACGCAGTATTTT	CSVEEGTGTDTQYF
NA	once	TRBV11-1	TRBJ2-5	TGTGCCAGCAGCTTATCCGGCGAGACCCAGTACTTC	CASSLSGETQYF
TRBD2	once	TRBV9	TRBJ2-3	TGTGCCAGCAGCGTAGGGGCGGGAGTAGCAGATACGCAGTATTTT	CASSVGAGVADTQYF
NA	NA	TRBV5-1	TRBJ1-1	TGCGCCAGCAGCTTGCATAGACAGAACACTGAAGCTTTCTTT	CASSLHRQNTEAFF
NA	NA	TRBV16	TRBJ1-1	TGTGCCAGCAGCGTGTTAGCTACGGCTTTCTTT	CASSVLATAFF
TRBD1	NA	TRBV6-5	TRBJ1-5	TGTGCCAGCAGTACGACGGGACAGCTGGGGCCCCAGCATTTT	CASSTTGQLGPQHF
NA	NA	TRBV7-2	TRBJ2-7	TGTGCCAGCAGCTTAGGGCGGAGCTACGAGCAGTACTTC	CASSLGRSYEQYF
NA	NA	TRBV10-1	TRBJ1-5	TGCGCCAGCAGTCCAGCGGTGGGCCAGCCCCAGCATTTT	CASSPAVGQPQHF
TRBD1	NA	TRBV9	TRBJ1-5	TGTGCCAGCAGCGGACAGGGGTTGAATCAGCCCCAGCATTTT	CASSGQGLNQPQHF
NA	NA	TRBV19	TRBJ1-2	TGTGCCAGTAGTATAAATGGGGTCGACTATGGCTACACCTTC	CASSINGVDYGYTF
TRBD1	NA	TRBV2	TRBJ1-2	TGTGCCAGCAGTGAAAGGACAGGGGGCTATGGCTACACCTTC	CASSERTGGYGYTF
TRBD1	NA	TRBV7-3	TRBJ1-2	TGTGCCAGCAGCTCCGGACAGGGGGGTAGCTATGGCTACACCTTC	CASSSGQGGSYGYTF
NA	NA	TRBV11-2	TRBJ2-3	TGTGCCAGCAGCTTAGAGGTGGATACGCAGTATTTT	CASSLEVDTQYF
TRBD1	NA	TRBV5-1	TRBJ1-3	TGCGCCAGCAGCCCGACAGGGAACTCTGGAAACACCATATATTTT	CASSPTGNSGNTIYF
NA	NA	TRBV27	TRBJ2-3	TGTGCCAGCAGGGGTTTCGGGCGCACAGATACGCAGTATTTT	CASRGFGRTDTQYF
TRBD1	NA	TRBV6-1	TRBJ2-7	TGTGCCAGCAGGACGGGACAGCACTCCTACGAGCAGTACTTC	CASRTGQHSYEQYF
NA	NA	TRBV6-1	TRBJ1-5	TGTGCCAGCAACAGACAGGTGAATCAGCCCCAGCATTTT	CASNRQVNQPQHF
TRBD1	NA	TRBV4-1	TRBJ2-7	TGCGCCAGCAGCCATCCTATTTCTGGGGGACAGGGAAGGATAACCTCCTACGAGCAGTACTTC	CASSHPISGGQGRITSYEQYF
NA	NA	TRBV5-1	TRBJ2-1	TGCGCCAGCAGCTTGAACGCTGTTTCCTACAATGAGCAGTTCTTC	CASSLNAVSYNEQFF
TRBD2	NA	TRBV5-4	TRBJ2-1	TGTGCCAGCAGCTTGGCAGGACTAGCGGGAGGGCCCTACAATGAGCAGTTCTTC	CASSLAGLAGGPYNEQFF
NA	NA	TRBV7-3	TRBJ2-2	TGTGCCAGCAGCCGAGCGGTGGCGGGAACCGGGGAGCTGTTTTTT	CASSRAVAGTGELFF
NA	NA	TRBV6-6	TRBJ2-7	TGTGCCAGCAGTTACCTTTTCAGTGAAGACGAGCAGTACTTC	CASSYLFSEDEQYF
NA	NA	TRBV27	TRBJ2-7	TGTGCCAGCACCCCGGGCCCGTTGACCTACGAGCAGTACTTC	CASTPGPLTYEQYF
NA	once	TRBV28	TRBJ2-3	TGTGCCAGCACGGGAGATACGCAGTATTTT	CASTGDTQYF
NA	NA	TRBV10-2	TRBJ2-2	TGCGCCAGCAGGATTGGCGGATGGAACACCGGGGAGCTGTTTTTT	CASRIGGWNTGELFF
TRBD2	NA	TRBV28	TRBJ2-1	TGTGCCAGCAGACCCCTAGCGGGAGGGCCCAATGAGCAGTTCTTC	CASRPLAGGPNEQFF